Listed below are T cell receptor beta chains from one sample, sequenced in a study of beta chain features in type 1 diabetes. Profiled with immunoSEQ multiplex PCR; TCRdb holds only in-frame clones, not every one. The sample shows around 430,000 clones, about 29% of them seen only once. Sequencing used naive CD4+ T cells from blood. Receptors originate from a man aged 18 to 35 in good health. CDR3s include the opening cysteine and the closing phenylalanine or tryptophan. A D gene is named only where the DNA matches it firmly. Only some rows state a clone size, as once, few, many or a class for expanded clones.

CASSLRPSLLEQFF,TGTGCCAGCAGCTTAAGGCCTAGTCTACTGGAGCAGTTCTTC,-,TRBJ2-1,-,TRBV7-3
CASSGGQGAGTEAFF,TGCGCCAGCAGCGGCGGACAGGGGGCGGGCACTGAAGCTTTCTTT,TRBD1,TRBJ1-1,-,TRBV5-1
CASSERGQYYEQYF,TGTGCCAGCAGTGAAAGGGGACAGTACTACGAGCAGTACTTC,TRBD1,TRBJ2-7,once,TRBV6-1
CASSADSTDTQYF,TGTGCCAGCAGCGCGGACAGCACAGATACGCAGTATTTT,-,TRBJ2-3,-,TRBV4-2
CASSFGPQNIQYF,TGTGCCAGCAGCTTCGGTCCCCAAAACATTCAGTACTTC,-,TRBJ2-4,-,TRBV7-2
CASSLELREKLFF,TGTGCCAGCAGCTTGGAACTGCGCGAAAAACTGTTTTTT,-,TRBJ1-4,-,TRBV7-7
CASSLEFTQGPYEQYF,TGTGCCAGCAGCTTAGAATTTACGCAGGGGCCCTACGAGCAGTACTTC,-,TRBJ2-7,-,TRBV7-2
CASSVERGLVGGFF,TGTGCCAGCAGCGTAGAGAGAGGACTAGTCGGGGGTTTCTTC,TRBD2,TRBJ2-1,-,TRBV7-8
CSVVIGNTIYF,TGCAGCGTTGTAATTGGAAACACCATATATTTT,-,TRBJ1-3,few,TRBV29-1
CASSVTGRSGYTF,TGTGCCAGCAGCGTGACAGGGAGGAGCGGCTACACCTTC,TRBD1,TRBJ1-2,-,TRBV5-4
CASSEGTETQYF,TGTGCCAGCAGTGAAGGAACGGAGACCCAGTACTTC,-,TRBJ2-5,-,TRBV2
CSAGYLSDSSYNEQFF,TGCAGCGCAGGCTACCTTAGCGACAGCTCCTACAATGAGCAGTTCTTC,-,TRBJ2-1,-,TRBV29-1
CASSQDSAGELFF,TGTGCCAGCAGCCAAGACTCGGCCGGGGAGCTGTTTTTT,-,TRBJ2-2,-,TRBV14
CAWSGGLAGADTQYF,TGTGCCTGGAGTGGGGGACTAGCGGGAGCAGATACGCAGTATTTT,TRBD2,TRBJ2-3,few,TRBV30
CAWSSGPYEQYF,TGTGCCTGGAGTTCCGGCCCCTACGAGCAGTACTTC,-,TRBJ2-7,-,TRBV30
CSVEVRVTDTQYF,TGCAGCGTTGAGGTGCGGGTCACAGATACGCAGTATTTT,-,TRBJ2-3,few,TRBV29-1
CASSLRSVAGGPGYEQFF,TGTGCCAGCAGCCTAAGGAGTGTAGCGGGAGGGCCGGGCTATGAGCAGTTCTTC,TRBD2,TRBJ2-1,-,TRBV7-3